Presented here are 12 T cell receptor beta chains from one specimen sequenced in a study of OX40 agonist ivuxolimab in advanced cancers. Clones were sequenced by immunoSEQ multiplex PCR, and TCRdb holds only the in-frame ones, with some missing. The data contain about 65,000 clones, 80% to 90% of them singletons. The material was CD4+ or CD8+ T cells sorted from blood, obtained in a trial of the OX40 agonist ivuxolimab. These receptor sequences come from an adult with an advanced solid tumor such as melanoma, head and neck, liver or kidney cancer.

V is TRBV19 and J is TRBJ1-2; 9 nucleotides align to TRBD1. Germline CDR1 LNHDA, CDR2 SQIVND (reference sequence). V gave up 7 bases and J gave up 0 bases; unmatched junction bases: 12. CDR3 length equals 17 residues. As DNA, the CDR3 is TGTGCCAGTACTACCGGGACAGGGTGGGGAGCTAACTATGGCTACACCTTC. Encoded protein: CASTTGTGWGANYGYTF.

V is TRBV25-1 and J is TRBJ1-2; 10 bases are a match to TRBD1. J gave up 4 bases and V 5 bases, and 4 bases lay outside the gene matches. CDR3 length: 14 amino acids. The germline gives CDR1 MGHDK, CDR2 SYGVNS. CDR3 nucleotides: TGTGCCAGCAGTAAGCGGGACAGGGGCTATGGCTACACCTTC. Protein sequence: CASSKRDRGYGYTF.

V gene TRBV7-6 combines with J gene TRBJ2-1; D is uncertain. From germline, CDR1 is SGHVS and CDR2 FNYEAQ. The length of the CDR3 is 15 residues. Trimming left V 1 base short and J 6 bases short, with 13 bases between. CDR3 DNA: TGTGCCAGCAGCTTAGGACGGCTAGTCTCCAATGAGCAGTTCTTC. Encoded protein: CASSLGRLVSNEQFF.

The chain employs TRBV5-1 and TRBJ1-4; no clear D gene. Germline-derived CDR1 and CDR2 are SGHRS and YFSETQ. V was pared by 4 bases and J by 8 bases, with 15 bases between. The CDR3 length is 14 residues. The chain's CDR3 is CASSLQPTEEKLFF. The CDR3 bases are TGCGCCAGCAGCCTACAGCCCACGGAGGAAAAACTGTTTTTT. The whole variable domain, remainder taken from reference TRBV5-1 and TRBJ1-4, is KAGVTQTPRYLIKTRGQQVTLSCSPISGHRSVSWYQQTPGQGLQFLFEYFSETQRNKGNFPGRFSGRQFSNSRSEMNVSTLELGDSALYLCASSLQPTEEKLFFGSGTQLSVL.

This sequence joins TRBV4-3 and TRBJ1-2, with a possible D match to TRBD1 (5 bases). Germline V gives CDR1 LGHNA, CDR2 YSLEER. The V gene lost 1 base and the J gene lost 10 bases, with 16 bases spanning the gap. This CDR3 has 14 amino acids. This chain's CDR3 is CASSQGRGVVDYTF. The CDR3 region has the DNA TGCGCCAGCAGCCAAGGGAGAGGGGTGGTCGACTACACCTTC.

J is TRBJ1-2 and V is TRBV5-1, with D unclear. Germline V lookup: CDR1 SGHRS, CDR2 YFSETQ. Between the trimmed V and J ends, which lost 5 bases and 2 bases, there was a span of 22 bases. This CDR3 contains 17 residues. CDR3 sequence reads: CASSPLSTFQVNYGYTF. The CDR3 coding sequence is TGCGCCAGCAGTCCCCTCAGCACCTTCCAAGTAAACTATGGCTACACCTTC.

This chain links TRBV11-3 with TRBJ2-1; 14 bases agree with TRBD2. The V and J ends lost 1 base and 6 bases, in that order; junction bases with no gene match: 2. CDR1 and CDR2 (germline): SGHNT, YENEEA. This CDR3 is built from 16 residues. In DNA form, the CDR3 reads TGTGCCAGCAGCTTAGCCGGACTAGCGGGGGGCAATGAGCAGTTCTTC. Residues: CASSLAGLAGGNEQFF.

The chain couples TRBV4-3 to TRBJ1-1; 9 bases agree with TRBD1. V trimming: 4 bases; J trimming: 10 bases; junction bases outside the gene matches: 10. The CDR3 extends over 14 amino acids. Per the germline V gene, CDR1 is LGHNA and CDR2 is YSLEER. CDR3 bases: TGCGCCAGCAGCCTGGGGACAGGGCCATTTGGAGCTTTCTTT. This translates into CASSLGTGPFGAFF.

J is TRBJ2-2 and V is TRBV30; TRBD1 matches at 7 bases. The CDR3 has 15 residues. The trim removed 5 bases at V and 5 bases at J, leaving 11 bases unmatched. CDR1 is GTSNPN and CDR2 is SVGIG in the germline V gene (reference sequence). The CDR3 protein is CAWARQGRGTGELFF. The DNA of the CDR3 is TGTGCCTGGGCCCGACAGGGAAGAGGGACCGGGGAGCTGTTTTTT.

The CDR3 sequence: CASSSTTGGYNEQFF. In DNA form, the CDR3 reads TGTGCCAGTAGTTCGACGACAGGGGGCTACAATGAGCAGTTCTTC. The V and J genes are TRBV19 and TRBJ2-1, with 9 bases fitting TRBD1. The CDR3 consists of 15 residues. From germline, CDR1 is LNHDA and CDR2 SQIVND (reference sequence). After removal of 5 bases from V and 3 bases from J, the junction contained 5 bases not matched to a gene.

The chain links TRBV10-2 to TRBJ2-3; 11 bases are a match to TRBD2. V was clipped by 8 bases and J by 4 bases; unmatched bases: 8. This CDR3 contains 15 residues. The V gene's germline CDR1 is WSHSY and CDR2 SAAADI. The CDR3 sequence: CASSSGGRGPDTQYF. CDR3 sequence (DNA): TGCGCCAGCTCTAGCGGGGGGAGGGGTCCAGATACGCAGTATTTT.

The chain has TRBV30 and TRBJ2-1; tentative D call: TRBD2 (7 bases). CDR1 is GTSNPN, CDR2 SVGIG, per germline (reference sequence). With 2 bases removed from V and 10 bases from J, the gap between germline ends came to 15 bases. The CDR3 contains 13 residues. The CDR3 is CAWSRGGQGEQFF. The CDR3 DNA reads TGTGCCTGGAGTAGGGGGGGCCAGGGGGAGCAGTTCTTC.